Listed here is a single TCR beta chain. These data originate in a study of blood T cell repertoires in COVID-19. Study in general: From the United States, Italy and Spain came samples of acute and convalescent COVID-19.

The CDR3 length is 14 residues. Looked up from germline, CDR1 is MNHEY and CDR2 is SMNVEV (reference sequence). Trimming removed 4 bases from V and 8 bases from J; junction bases left unmatched: 6. Produced via immunoSEQ multiplex PCR; TCRdb's table is partial and in-frame only. The data hold about 210,000 clones, with more than 85% observed a single time. The sequence was obtained from a man in his 60s with acute or convalescent COVID-19. V and J are TRBV27 and TRBJ2-1; 9 positions agree with TRBD2. The sample consisted of peripheral blood. This CDR3 reads CASSSSGAPHEQFF. The DNA for the CDR3 is TGTGCCAGCAGTTCTAGCGGGGCCCCCCATGAGCAGTTCTTC.